This T cell receptor (beta chain) emerged from a study of T cells in Graves' hyperthyroidism and ophthalmopathy. Study-wide findings and caveats: Most thyroid clonotypes expanded above 0.001 appeared in blood too.

It was RNA transcripts that yielded the amplified TCR beta CDR3 regions. In the first-round RT-PCR of the TCR CDR3, the HTBI primer set was used. TCRdb itself ran the multiplex PCR reads through MiXCR, one entry per CDR3 protein. The sample includes 130,000 or so distinct CDR3 sequences, approximately 24% of them seen just once. The germline V and J ends were trimmed by 4 bases and 2 bases, with 12 bases remaining between them. The germline CDR1 and CDR2 sequences are SGHDT and YYEEEE. The CDR3 extends over 14 amino acids. Concerning this clonotype: Its antigen remains unknown.

The TCR sequence derives from a woman aged 50 to 60 with Graves' hyperthyroidism that later progressed to Graves' ophthalmopathy. The chain links TRBV5-6 to TRBJ2-5; TRBD1 is a possible D gene (6 bases). The sequenced sample was blood. This CDR3 is CASSGLDSQETQYF. CDR3 DNA sequence: TGTGCCAGCAGCGGCTTGGACAGTCAAGAGACCCAGTACTTC.